Here is one T cell receptor beta chain with its context. The V end lost 0 bases, the J end lost 4 bases, and 8 bases lay between the germline ends. CDR3 length: 14 amino acids. Germline assignment: CDR1 LGHNA and CDR2 YNFKEQ. These data are taken from a study of CD8+ T cells in alopecia areata. The sequencing template was cDNA reverse transcribed from extracted RNA. Profiled with immunoSEQ multiplex PCR; TCRdb holds only in-frame clones, not every one. The sample consists of more than 150,000 clones, around three fifths of them appearing once. This sample comprised CD4+ T cells sorted from blood, obtained at week 0. This chain joins TRBV4-2 and TRBJ2-3; D is possibly TRBD2 (6 bases). The clonotype originates from a human donor with alopecia areata. The CDR3 spells CASSQEGDSDTQYF. The CDR3 coding sequence is TGTGCCAGCAGCCAAGAGGGGGACTCAGATACGCAGTATTTT.